The present TCR beta chain was sequenced within a study of vaccination and CD4 T cells after COVID-19. Study-level background: Overlapping spike peptides served as the stimulus for the cells. These peptides came from SARS-CoV-2 and from the common cold coronaviruses HCoV-NL63, HCoV-OC43 and HCoV-229E.

This clonotype was counted once. What it binds is not known. One junction end disagrees with the germline gene, perhaps due to a read error. Time point specified: late sampling 161 to 241 days after vaccination in a few convalescent patients. Treatment of the sample: roughly 11-day PBMC culture with coronavirus spike peptide pools or control peptides (ViraFEST assay). The CDR3 is 20 amino acids. Germline CDR1 reads MRHNA; CDR2 reads SNTAGT. With the Oncomine TCR Beta short-read assay, DNA from cultured CD4+ T cells was sequenced. Each CDR3 protein gets one entry after TCRdb re-called the PCR reads with MiXCR. The table records under 20,000 distinct CDR3 sequences, around 50% of them present only once.

The chain carries TRBV6-4 and TRBJ1-5, with TRBD1 as a possible D gene (5 bases). The TCR originated in a human donor who had recovered from COVID-19. The sequencing used CD4+ T cells from blood, cultured in vitro, collected about 7 months after SARS-CoV-2 vaccination. For the CDR3, the DNA is TGTGCCAGCAGTTACTCGGGAGAGTCGGGGCAGTTAAATAGCAATCAGCCCCAGCATTTT. Residues: CASSYSGESGQLNSNQPQHF.